These 14 T cell receptor beta chains were sequenced from one sample in a study of T cell responses to AZD1222 COVID-19 vaccine. Only in-frame clones appear in the TCRdb table, and some are missing; sequencing was by immunoSEQ multiplex PCR. The sample lists 130,000 to 150,000 clones; around 83% were seen once. The material sequenced was peripheral blood, taken on day 0 of MenACWY control vaccination. Receptors were obtained from an adult in good health.

The V call is TRBV19, the J call TRBJ2-1; D possibly matches TRBD1 or TRBD2 (6 bases each). In germline, CDR1 is LNHDA, CDR2 SQIVND (reference sequence). V lost 4 bases and J lost 5, with 12 bases in between. This CDR3 has 14 residues. This chain's CDR3 is CASSKRGLHNEQFF. Here the CDR3 DNA reads TGTGCCAGTAGTAAACGGGGGCTCCACAATGAGCAGTTCTTC.

The V gene is TRBV19, the J gene TRBJ1-5, with D possibly being TRBD1 (6 bases). With 5 bases removed from V and 5 bases from J, the gap between germline ends came to 16 bases. This CDR3 is 15 amino acids long. CDR1 and CDR2 from the germline V gene are LNHDA and SQIVND (reference sequence). CDR3 sequence reads: CASSQGQIRYQPQHF. CDR3 in DNA: TGTGCCAGTAGTCAAGGACAGATTAGATATCAGCCCCAGCATTTT.

The chain carries TRBV3-1 (or the pseudogene TRBV3-2) and TRBJ2-5; D not certain. CDR3 length: 12 amino acids. Looked up from germline, CDR1 is LGHDT and CDR2 is YNNKEL (reference sequence). Trimming pared 1 base from V and 5 bases from J, leaving 5 bases between. This CDR3 is CASSQGWETQYF. CDR3 coding DNA: TGTGCCAGCAGCCAAGGTTGGGAGACCCAGTACTTC.

This clone was observed many times. The J gene is TRBJ2-5, the V gene TRBV3-1 (or the pseudogene TRBV3-2), with D tentatively TRBD1 (5 bases). Per the germline V gene, CDR1 is LGHDT and CDR2 is YNNKEL (reference sequence). Trimming cost V 0 bases and J 7 bases, with 12 bases left between them. The CDR3 has 14 residues. In DNA form, the CDR3 reads TGTGCCAGCAGCCAAGACTCAGTGGGGCGGACCCAGTACTTC. Translated, it gives CASSQDSVGRTQYF.

This clone was seen a few times. The chain links TRBV5-1 to TRBJ1-2; TRBD1 aligns across 8 bases. After removal of 4 bases from V and 4 bases from J, the junction contained 6 bases not matched to a gene. CDR3 length: 14 amino acids. CDR1 is SGHRS and CDR2 is YFSETQ in the germline V gene. The CDR3 loop reads CASSSQGAGYGYTF. CDR3 coding DNA: TGCGCCAGCAGCAGCCAGGGGGCGGGCTATGGCTACACCTTC. Full variable domain (remainder filled in from reference TRBV5-1 and TRBJ1-2): KAGVTQTPRYLIKTRGQQVTLSCSPISGHRSVSWYQQTPGQGLQFLFEYFSETQRNKGNFPGRFSGRQFSNSRSEMNVSTLELGDSALYLCASSSQGAGYGYTFGSGTRLTVV.

The rearrangement links TRBV9 to TRBJ2-2; D is uncertain. Germline CDR1 is SGDLS and CDR2 is YYNGEE. CDR3 length: 15 residues. V was clipped by 4 bases and J by 8 bases, with 18 bases between them. The CDR3 loop is CASSPLRPRGGELFF. CDR3 DNA: TGTGCCAGCAGCCCACTGAGGCCAAGAGGAGGGGAGCTGTTTTTT. The full variable domain, its missing parts supplied by reference TRBV9 and TRBJ2-2, is DSGVTQTPKHLITATGQRVTLRCSPRSGDLSVYWYQQSLDQGLQFLIQYYNGEERAKGNILERFSAQQFPDLHSELNLSSLELGDSALYFCASSPLRPRGGELFFGEGSRLTVL.

This clone showed up just a few times. The chain joins TRBV2 to TRBJ2-4, with TRBD2 matching over 8 bases. Germline V gene sequence: CDR1 SNHLY, CDR2 FYNNEI. J gave up 1 base and V 2 bases, and 1 base lay outside the gene matches. The CDR3 loop spans 15 amino acids. For the CDR3, the DNA is TGTGCCAGCAGTGAACAGCGGGGGGCCAAAAACATTCAGTACTTC. Its protein is CASSEQRGAKNIQYF. The variable domain in full, completed from reference TRBV2 and TRBJ2-4, reads EPEVTQTPSHQVTQMGQEVILRCVPISNHLYFYWYRQILGQKVEFLVSFYNNEISEKSEIFDDQFSVERPDGSNFTLKIRSTKLEDSAMYFCASSEQRGAKNIQYFGAGTRLSVL.

The gene calls are TRBV7-9 and TRBJ2-3; D is possibly TRBD2 (6 bases). This CDR3 comprises 16 residues. Trimming removed 4 bases from V and 5 bases from J, with 19 bases in between. Per germline, CDR1 SEHNR and CDR2 FQNEAQ (reference sequence). CDR3 residues: CASSSNPGKGGDTQYF. CDR3 in DNA: TGTGCCAGCAGCTCCAACCCAGGCAAGGGAGGAGATACGCAGTATTTT.

The rearrangement uses TRBV5-4 and TRBJ1-2; no clear D gene. Germline V gives CDR1 SGHNT, CDR2 YYREEE (reference sequence). The CDR3 contains 16 residues. The germline V and J ends were trimmed by 0 bases and 6 bases, with 18 bases remaining between them. The CDR3 loop reads CASSLVGSRRDDGYTF. CDR3 bases: TGTGCCAGCAGCTTGGTGGGGTCACGGCGAGATGATGGCTACACCTTC.

The rearrangement joins TRBV3-1 (or the pseudogene TRBV3-2) to TRBJ2-1, with D possibly being TRBD1 (6 bases). The germline V and J ends were trimmed by 8 bases and 9 bases, with 26 bases remaining between them. Per germline, CDR1 LGHDT and CDR2 YNNKEL (reference sequence). This CDR3 contains 16 residues. The CDR3 DNA sequence: TGTGCCAGCGCCAGGGGTACAACTCTAAGCTATGCTGAGCAGTTCTTC. Residues: CASARGTTLSYAEQFF.

The J gene is TRBJ1-2, the V gene TRBV5-6; 7 bases fit TRBD1. Per germline, CDR1 SGHDT and CDR2 YYEEEE. The J segment lost 8 bases and the V segment lost 4 bases, leaving 8 bases of the junction unmatched. The CDR3 is 13 residues long. As DNA, the CDR3 is TGTGCCAGCAGCCGCCCGACAGGGAACGGCTACACCTTC. Protein: CASSRPTGNGYTF.

This clone was seen just once. The V and J genes are TRBV19 and TRBJ2-2; D remains unclear. The length of the CDR3 is 15 residues. CDR1 and CDR2 from the germline V gene are LNHDA and SQIVND (reference sequence). V was pared by 2 bases and J by 4 bases, with 11 bases between. CDR3 residues: CASSIQQLSTGELFF. In DNA form, the CDR3 reads TGTGCCAGTAGTATACAACAGCTTTCCACCGGGGAGCTGTTTTTT.

The genes are TRBV29-1 and TRBJ2-1, with D possibly TRBD1 on 7 matching bases. V was pared by 3 bases and J by 5 bases, with 23 bases between. This CDR3 region has 17 residues. Germline V gene sequence: CDR1 SQVTM, CDR2 ANQGSEA. As DNA, the CDR3 is TGCAGCGTTGACAGTCCTCAGGGGGGATTATGGGACAATGAGCAGTTCTTC. This translates into CSVDSPQGGLWDNEQFF.

The chain is built from TRBV29-1 and TRBJ1-2; TRBD1 aligns across 9 bases. The CDR3 covers 12 residues. V shed 6 bases and J 3 bases; nucleotides not matched to a gene: 2. Per the germline V gene, CDR1 is SQVTM and CDR2 is ANQGSEA. The CDR3, as DNA: TGCAGCGTGGGACAGGGTTACTATGGCTACACCTTC. Encoded protein: CSVGQGYYGYTF.